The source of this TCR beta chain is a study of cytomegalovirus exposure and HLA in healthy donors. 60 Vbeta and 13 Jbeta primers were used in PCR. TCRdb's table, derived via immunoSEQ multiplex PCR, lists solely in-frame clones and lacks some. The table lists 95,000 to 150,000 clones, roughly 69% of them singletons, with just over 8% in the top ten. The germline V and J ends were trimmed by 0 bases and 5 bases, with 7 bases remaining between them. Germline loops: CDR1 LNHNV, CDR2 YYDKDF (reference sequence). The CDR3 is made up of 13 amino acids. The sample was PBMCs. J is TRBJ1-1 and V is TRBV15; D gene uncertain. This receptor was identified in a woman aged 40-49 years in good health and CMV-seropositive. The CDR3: CATSRDRGTEAFF. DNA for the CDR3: TGTGCCACCAGCAGAGATCGGGGTACTGAAGCTTTCTTT.